A single T cell receptor beta chain is shown here with its context. The antigen is undetermined. The CDR3 runs 16 residues. Per the germline V gene, CDR1 is SEHNR and CDR2 is FQNEAQ (reference sequence). V was cut by 2 bases and J by 1 base, with 14 bases left in between. This sample was included in a study of cytomegalovirus exposure and HLA in healthy donors. PCR involved 60 Vbeta and 13 Jbeta primers. The method was immunoSEQ multiplex PCR; TCRdb's version includes in-frame clones alone and lacks a portion of them. The sample holds around 190,000 clones, around 77% seen once. General observations from the study: With further analysis later on, most CMV-associated TCR beta chains appeared HLA-restricted. Among TCR beta chains, those listed as cytomegalovirus-associated numbered about 160. Trimming of TCR beta V- and J-genes showed a link, identified in a later analysis, to a missense DCLRE1C variant. Rarity marked most TCR sequences, yet some public TCRs occurred in many donors.

The V gene is TRBV7-9, the J gene TRBJ1-1; D is undetermined. Sequences were obtained from PBMCs. This receptor was obtained from a man aged 55-75 years in good health and CMV-seronegative. The CDR3 reads CASSLSGQAGNTEAFF. The CDR3 DNA follows: TGTGCCAGCAGCTTATCTGGGCAGGCGGGGAACACTGAAGCTTTCTTT.